The 27 T cell receptor beta chains given below trace back to one sample, sequenced in a study of cytomegalovirus exposure and HLA in healthy donors. The PCR contained 60 Vbeta and 13 Jbeta primers. Assay: immunoSEQ multiplex PCR; the TCRdb copy retains only in-frame clones and omits some. The sample shows some 150,000 clones, around 90% of them seen only once. The material sequenced was PBMCs. The receptors come from a woman in her twenties or thirties in good health and CMV-seronegative.

The J gene is TRBJ2-2, the V gene TRBV30, with 7 bases lining up with TRBD2. Germline CDR1 GTSNPN, CDR2 SVGIG (reference sequence). V shed 0 bases, J shed 9 bases, and the junction held 10 bases outside the gene matches. There are 15 residues in the CDR3. The CDR3 region is CAWSVMQGGVRELFF. The CDR3 DNA sequence: TGTGCCTGGAGTGTAATGCAGGGAGGGGTCCGGGAGCTGTTTTTT.

The chain links TRBV7-6 to TRBJ2-3; the match to TRBD1 covers 9 bases. This CDR3 comprises 14 residues. V shed 5 bases, J shed 4 bases, and the junction held 4 bases outside the gene matches. Germline CDR1 and CDR2: SGHVS and FNYEAQ. Here the CDR3 reads CASSPRQGADTQYF. CDR3 bases: TGTGCCAGCAGCCCACGACAGGGGGCAGATACGCAGTATTTT.

This chain joins TRBV18 and TRBJ2-7; possibly TRBD1 for D (5 bases). The germline V and J ends were trimmed by 3 bases and 2 bases, with 8 bases remaining between them. The CDR3 loop spans 13 amino acids. CDR1 and CDR2 from the germline V gene are KGHSH and LQKENI. This chain's CDR3 is CASSPGHTYEQYF. The CDR3 nucleotides are TGTGCCAGCTCACCTGGACATACCTACGAGCAGTACTTC. The whole variable domain, filled in from reference TRBV18 and TRBJ2-7, reads NAGVMQNPRHLVRRRGQEARLRCSPMKGHSHVYWYRQLPEEGLKFMVYLQKENIIDESGMPKERFSAEFPKEGPSILRIQQVVRGDSAAYFCASSPGHTYEQYFGPGTRLTVT.

The chain links TRBV7-2 to TRBJ1-6; 9 nucleotides align to TRBD1. The V and J ends lost 5 bases and 7 bases, in that order; junction bases with no gene match: 3. Germline CDR1 reads SGHTA; CDR2 reads FQGNSA. This CDR3 has 14 amino acids. The CDR3 nucleotides are TGTGCCAGCAGCCCCGGACAGGGGAATTCACCCCTCCACTTT. Amino acid sequence: CASSPGQGNSPLHF.

This chain uses TRBV14 with TRBJ2-5, with D possibly being TRBD2 (6 bases). The last part of the DNA fits TRBJ2-7 better; the J call may be wrong. The CDR3 has 16 residues. Germline V gene sequence: CDR1 SGHDN, CDR2 FVKESK. The CDR3 coding sequence is TGTGCCAGCAGCCAAGTTGGAGTAGCGGACTCCTACGAGCAGTACTTC. Amino acids: CASSQVGVADSYEQYF.

V gene TRBV7-9 combines with J gene TRBJ1-2; tentative D call: TRBD1 (5 bases). The germline gives CDR1 SEHNR, CDR2 FQNEAQ (reference sequence). Trimming took off 2 bases at V and 4 bases at J, with 14 bases between the two ends. CDR3 size: 15 residues. CDR3 protein: CASSLSGGESYGYTF. Here the CDR3 DNA reads TGTGCCAGCAGCTTAAGCGGAGGGGAGTCCTATGGCTACACCTTC.

V and J are TRBV12-2 and TRBJ2-5; TRBD2, as called in the table, went unchecked against the DNA. TRBV12-2 is classified as a pseudogene. The CDR3 is 19 residues long. The CDR3 DNA follows: TGTGCAAGTCGCTTATCCCCCCCTAGCGGGGGAGGGTACCAAGAGACCCAGTACTTC. Protein product: CASRLSPPSGGGYQETQYF.

The V call is TRBV6-1, the J call TRBJ2-7, with D tentatively TRBD2 (7 bases). V shed 7 bases and J shed 2 bases, with 15 bases lying between them. Per the germline V gene, CDR1 is MNHNS and CDR2 is SASEGT. The CDR3 covers 14 residues. The CDR3, as DNA: TGTGCCAGCATGGGAGGGGGAGGGCCCTACGAGCAGTACTTC. This translates into CASMGGGGPYEQYF.

The chain combines TRBV7-2 with TRBJ1-1; D is unclear. The CDR3 is made up of 14 amino acids. Trimming took off 5 bases at V and 0 bases at J, with 10 bases between the two ends. CDR1 and CDR2 from the germline V gene are SGHTA and FQGNSA. The CDR3 sequence is CASSPQNLNTEAFF. CDR3 in DNA: TGTGCCAGCAGCCCGCAGAACCTGAACACTGAAGCTTTCTTT. Based on the CDR3 plus reference TRBV7-2 and TRBJ1-1, the full variable domain is GAGVSQSPSNKVTEKGKDVELRCDPISGHTALYWYRQSLGQGLEFLIYFQGNSAPDKSGLPSDRFSAERTGGSVSTLTIQRTQQEDSAVYLCASSPQNLNTEAFFGQGTRLTVV.

The CDR3 bases are TGTGCCAGTAGTATACCTACGATCAACTCGGGAGATACGCAGTATTTT. It encodes CASSIPTINSGDTQYF. The rearrangement joins TRBV19 to TRBJ2-3; D gene uncertain. Germline CDR1 reads LNHDA; CDR2 reads SQIVND (reference sequence). Deletions cut 2 bases from V and 5 bases from J, with 17 bases between. The CDR3 has 16 residues.

V is TRBV7-2 and J is TRBJ1-6, with 8 bases matching TRBD1. The germline gives CDR1 SGHTA, CDR2 FQGNSA. Germline trimming cut 1 base from V and 8 bases from J; bases unmatched to any gene: 10. This CDR3 spans 17 amino acids. The CDR3 sequence: CASSLGVYGDRYSPLHF. As DNA, the CDR3 is TGTGCCAGCAGCTTAGGAGTATACGGGGACAGGTATTCACCCCTCCACTTT.

This sequence joins TRBV4-1 and TRBJ2-7; tentatively, D is TRBD2 (5 bases). Germline loops: CDR1 MGHRA, CDR2 YSYEKL. This CDR3 has 15 residues. V dropped 1 base and J dropped 3 bases, with 13 bases sitting between them. This CDR3 is CASSQGSSADYEQYF. As DNA, the CDR3 is TGCGCCAGCAGCCAAGGGAGTAGCGCGGACTACGAGCAGTACTTC.

This rearrangement joins TRBV19 to TRBJ1-5; D gene uncertain. Trimming took 6 bases from V and 3 from J, leaving 9 bases between them. CDR1 is LNHDA and CDR2 is SQIVND in the germline V gene (reference sequence). This CDR3 contains 13 residues. CDR3 DNA sequence: TGTGCCAGTAGCAGACACCCCAATCAGCCCCAGCATTTT. Translation: CASSRHPNQPQHF. The full variable domain, in which reference TRBV19 and TRBJ1-5 provide the parts outside the CDR3, is DGGITQSPKYLFRKEGQNVTLSCEQNLNHDAMYWYRQDPGQGLRLIYYSQIVNDFQKGDIAEGYSVSREKKESFPLTVTSAQKNPTAFYLCASSRHPNQPQHFGDGTRLSIL.

The chain employs TRBV27 and TRBJ2-2; perhaps TRBD1 as D (5 bases). CDR1 is MNHEY, CDR2 SMNVEV, per germline (reference sequence). The V gene lost 3 bases and the J gene lost 3 bases, with 14 bases spanning the gap. The CDR3 has 16 residues. The CDR3 sequence: CASSFQGFGDTGELFF. The CDR3 DNA reads TGTGCCAGCAGTTTCCAGGGTTTCGGCGACACCGGGGAGCTGTTTTTT.

The V call is TRBV6-5, the J call TRBJ2-2; possibly TRBD2 for D (7 bases). This CDR3 region has 16 residues. V was cut by 2 bases and J by 0 bases, with 10 bases left in between. Germline CDR1 and CDR2: MNHEY and SVGAGI. For the CDR3, the DNA is TGTGCCAGCAGTTACGCGGGGGCCCCGAACACCGGGGAGCTGTTTTTT. Translating gives CASSYAGAPNTGELFF.

This rearrangement joins TRBV27 to TRBJ2-1; the match to TRBD1 covers 10 bases. Germline trimming cut 5 bases from V and 6 bases from J; bases unmatched to any gene: 1. Germline V gene sequence: CDR1 MNHEY, CDR2 SMNVEV (reference sequence). The CDR3 is 13 amino acids. The CDR3 DNA follows: TGTGCCAGCAGTAGGGACAGGGGCAATGAGCAGTTCTTC. Translated, it gives CASSRDRGNEQFF.

V gene TRBV18 combines with J gene TRBJ2-1, with TRBD1 matching 9 bases. CDR3 length equals 14 residues. The germline V gene has CDR1 KGHSH and CDR2 LQKENI. After removal of 4 bases from V and 6 bases from J, the junction contained 4 bases not matched to a gene. This CDR3 is CASSQAQGANEQFF. In nucleotides, the CDR3 is TGTGCCAGCTCACAAGCACAGGGGGCCAATGAGCAGTTCTTC.

The V gene is TRBV6-5, the J gene TRBJ2-5, with D possibly being TRBD1 (7 bases). The CDR3 is 14 amino acids. Trimming left V 6 bases short and J 4 bases short, with 15 bases between. From germline, CDR1 is MNHEY and CDR2 SVGAGI. The CDR3 region is CASSQGGRTETQYF. The DNA for the CDR3 is TGTGCCAGCAGCCAGGGGGGACGGACAGAGACCCAGTACTTC.

The rearrangement uses TRBV7-2 and TRBJ2-1; 9 nucleotides align to TRBD1. The V gene's germline CDR1 is SGHTA and CDR2 FQGNSA. The CDR3 covers 14 residues. Trimming took 6 bases from V and 7 from J; bases not matched to a gene: 7. The CDR3 protein is CASRGTGIFNEQFF. The CDR3 DNA sequence: TGTGCCAGCAGGGGGACAGGGATTTTTAATGAGCAGTTCTTC.

This clone has only one observation. V and J are TRBV2 and TRBJ1-5; TRBD1 might be the D (5 bases). V was cut by 3 bases and J by 2 bases, with 11 bases left in between. The CDR3 is 15 amino acids. From germline, CDR1 is SNHLY and CDR2 FYNNEI. The CDR3 is CASSDRVGGNQPQHF. The CDR3 bases are TGTGCCAGCAGTGACAGGGTGGGCGGCAATCAGCCCCAGCATTTT.

In this sample, this clone turned up once. This chain links TRBV9 with TRBJ2-1, with a possible D match to TRBD2 (6 bases). Trimming pared 0 bases from V and 10 bases from J, leaving 17 bases between. The germline V gene encodes CDR1 SGDLS and CDR2 YYNGEE. The CDR3 is made up of 15 amino acids. CDR3 protein: CASSVGNAAAGEQFF. Written as DNA, the CDR3 is TGTGCCAGCAGCGTAGGGAATGCTGCCGCGGGAGAGCAGTTCTTC.

This clone was found a few times. The chain uses TRBV6-5 and TRBJ2-3; D not certain. There are 11 residues in the CDR3. The V end was cut by 4 bases, the J end by 5 bases, with 4 bases between. Per germline, CDR1 MNHEY and CDR2 SVGAGI. CDR3 bases: TGTGCCAGCAGTTCCTTAGATACGCAGTATTTT. Residues: CASSSLDTQYF.

The chain employs TRBV6-5 and TRBJ1-2; no clear D. The CDR3 loop spans 13 amino acids. Trimming pared 2 bases from V and 7 bases from J, leaving 11 bases between. From germline, CDR1 is MNHEY and CDR2 SVGAGI. DNA of the CDR3: TGTGCCAGCAGTTACGACAAGGCTATTGGCTACACCTTC. This sequence encodes CASSYDKAIGYTF.

The V call is TRBV27, the J call TRBJ1-6; D is undetermined. The CDR3 length is 12 residues. V shed 3 bases and J shed 11 bases, with 8 bases lying between them. Germline values: CDR1 MNHEY, CDR2 SMNVEV (reference sequence). In DNA, the CDR3 is TGTGCCAGCAGTTTGGGAGGCCCACCCCTCCACTTT. Its protein product is CASSLGGPPLHF.

The CDR3 here is CASSSTRDKTYEQYF. As DNA, the CDR3 is TGCGCCAGCAGCTCCACCCGGGACAAGACCTACGAGCAGTACTTC. This chain connects TRBV5-1 to TRBJ2-7; D might be TRBD1 (6 bases). V lost 3 bases and J 2 bases, leaving 15 bases between the germline ends. This CDR3 contains 15 residues. Germline V gene sequence: CDR1 SGHRS, CDR2 YFSETQ.

V and J are TRBV6-5 and TRBJ2-7; tentatively, D is TRBD2 (6 bases). V lost 4 bases, J lost 6 bases, and 22 bases lay in between. The CDR3 length is 16 residues. Germline-derived CDR1 and CDR2 are MNHEY and SVGAGI. The CDR3 here is CASSLTGTRSVVEQYF. The CDR3 region has the DNA TGTGCCAGCAGTTTAACCGGGACTCGATCTGTGGTCGAGCAGTACTTC.

The gene calls are TRBV5-4 and TRBJ2-7; the D gene is possibly TRBD1 (6 bases). Trimming removed 4 bases at V and 2 bases at J, with 10 bases between. Germline assignment: CDR1 SGHNT and CDR2 YYREEE (reference sequence). The CDR3 totals 13 residues. As DNA, the CDR3 is TGTGCCAGCAGCCGGGACACGACCTACGAGCAGTACTTC. It codes for CASSRDTTYEQYF.